These 32 T cell receptor beta chains came from one sample sequenced in a study of shared clonotypes between healthy human individuals. Profiling relied on immunoSEQ multiplex PCR, and the TCRdb table lists in-frame clones only, not all of them. Altogether millions of clones are present, 85% to 95% being singletons, with the ten largest covering about 1.5%. Terminally differentiated effector memory CD45RA+ cells were excluded by CCR7 positive selection of CD45RO-negative cells. Sequenced material: naive CD8+ T cells from PBMCs. The receptors were gathered from a young man in good health. Some clones in this sample may be carry-over from other donors' samples.

This chain joins TRBV27 and TRBJ2-7; TRBD2 matches at 14 bases. Germline V gene sequence: CDR1 MNHEY, CDR2 SMNVEV (reference sequence). V lost 5 bases to trimming and J lost 5 bases; unmatched junction nucleotides: 8. The CDR3 sequence is 16 residues long. The CDR3: CASSPRRTSGRHEQYF. The CDR3 nucleotides read TGTGCCAGCAGTCCGCGACGGACTAGCGGGAGGCACGAGCAGTACTTC.

The rearrangement joins TRBV6-6 to TRBJ2-3; 10 positions match TRBD2. Looked up from germline, CDR1 is MNHNY and CDR2 is SVGAGI (reference sequence). Trimming took 6 bases from V and 5 from J; bases not matched to a gene: 11. The CDR3 is 16 amino acids. In DNA, the CDR3 is TGTGCCAGCAGCCGACGATCACTAGCGGGGAAAGATACGCAGTATTTT. It encodes CASSRRSLAGKDTQYF.

Only a few counts were recorded for this clone. This chain links TRBV10-3 with TRBJ2-7, with a possible D match to TRBD1 (6 bases). CDR1 is ENHRY, CDR2 SYGVKD, per germline. V dropped 2 bases and J dropped 4 bases, with 12 bases sitting between them. The CDR3 is 14 amino acids. CDR3 region: CAISEGTIEYEQYF. CDR3 DNA: TGTGCCATCAGTGAGGGGACAATCGAATACGAGCAGTACTTC.

V is TRBV9 and J is TRBJ2-3; TRBD2 agrees at 11 bases. Looked up from germline, CDR1 is SGDLS and CDR2 is YYNGEE. The CDR3 is made up of 16 amino acids. With V trimmed by 6 bases and J by 3 bases, 9 bases remained unmatched. The CDR3 DNA follows: TGTGCCAGCACCATCGGGACTAGCGGACTGACAGATACGCAGTATTTT. Translating gives CASTIGTSGLTDTQYF.

The rearrangement links TRBV28 to TRBJ1-2, with 8 nucleotides matching TRBD1. From germline, CDR1 is MDHEN and CDR2 SYDVKM. The CDR3 is 14 amino acids. V lost 4 bases, J lost 2 bases, and 3 bases stayed unmatched. The CDR3 coding sequence is TGTGCCAGCAGTTACGGACAGGGAAACTATGGCTACACCTTC. Amino acids: CASSYGQGNYGYTF.

The chain uses TRBV5-1 and TRBJ2-1; 12 bases are shared with TRBD2. Trimming at V came to 3 bases and at J to 12 bases, leaving 10 bases not matched to a gene. This CDR3 comprises 15 residues. Germline loops: CDR1 SGHRS, CDR2 YFSETQ. The DNA of the CDR3 is TGCGCCAGCAGCTACATTAACGGACTAGCGGGACCGCAGTTCTTC. It specifies CASSYINGLAGPQFF.

This clone was seen more than once but under ten times. The chain links TRBV19 to TRBJ2-1; D remains unclear. The germline gives CDR1 LNHDA, CDR2 SQIVND (reference sequence). This CDR3 has 13 amino acids. V was shortened by 10 bases and J by 6 bases, with 16 bases between the two germline ends. The CDR3 here is CATAWDQTNEQFF. DNA for the CDR3: TGTGCCACAGCATGGGATCAGACCAATGAGCAGTTCTTC.

The chain recombines TRBV6-1 with TRBJ2-3, with TRBD1 as a possible D gene (5 bases). Germline loops: CDR1 MNHNS, CDR2 SASEGT. The ends were cut back, 1 base at V and 6 bases at J, with 14 bases in the middle. The CDR3 length is 15 residues. This chain's CDR3 is CASSEDSGHPDTQYF. The CDR3 DNA follows: TGTGCCAGCAGTGAAGATTCAGGGCACCCCGATACGCAGTATTTT.

This clone was observed a handful of times. The genes are TRBV5-6 and TRBJ2-1; tentative D call: TRBD2 (5 bases). The CDR3 has 15 amino acids. Trimming pared 0 bases from V and 3 bases from J, leaving 10 bases between. Germline loops: CDR1 SGHDT, CDR2 YYEEEE. The CDR3: CASSLGAEYYNEQFF. CDR3 DNA sequence: TGTGCCAGCAGCTTGGGAGCGGAATACTACAATGAGCAGTTCTTC. The complete variable domain, with remaining parts taken from reference TRBV5-6 and TRBJ2-1, reads DAGVTQSPTHLIKTRGQQVTLRCSPKSGHDTVSWYQQALGQGPQFIFQYYEEEERQRGNFPDRFSGHQFPNYSSELNVNALLLGDSALYLCASSLGAEYYNEQFFGPGTRLTVL.

This sequence joins TRBV11-2 and TRBJ2-1; tentative D call: TRBD2 (5 bases). V lost 1 base and J lost 9, with 10 bases in between. Germline V gene lookup returns CDR1 SGHAT and CDR2 FQNNGV. The CDR3 runs 13 residues. In nucleotides, the CDR3 is TGTGCCAGCAGCTTAGGGACTCGCGGTGAGCAGTTCTTC. Its translation: CASSLGTRGEQFF.

This chain links TRBV5-1 with TRBJ1-1; maybe TRBD1 (6 bases). The length of the CDR3 is 14 residues. The germline V gene has CDR1 SGHRS and CDR2 YFSETQ. With 0 bases removed from V and 6 bases from J, the gap between germline ends came to 12 bases. The CDR3 nucleotides read TGCGCCAGCAGCTTGGCAGGGGAGGAGGCTGAAGCTTTCTTT. Protein product: CASSLAGEEAEAFF.

J is TRBJ2-7 and V is TRBV7-6; no clear D gene. The germline gives CDR1 SGHVS, CDR2 FNYEAQ. CDR3 length: 12 residues. V lost 4 bases and J 4 bases, leaving 8 bases between the germline ends. CDR3 DNA: TGTGCCAGCAGCTCCCACACTTACGAGCAGTACTTC. Protein: CASSSHTYEQYF.

The rearrangement joins TRBV9 to TRBJ2-3, with TRBD1 matching 7 bases. V was pared by 3 bases and J by 14 bases, with 9 bases of the junction left unmatched. The CDR3 spans 12 residues. In germline, CDR1 is SGDLS, CDR2 YYNGEE. This chain's CDR3 is CASSGRDSFMYF. The CDR3 DNA reads TGTGCCAGCAGCGGACGGGACAGTTTCATGTATTTT.

The chain combines TRBV7-9 with TRBJ1-1; D unresolved. Trimming pared 5 bases from V and 5 bases from J, leaving 18 bases between. Germline loops: CDR1 SEHNR, CDR2 FQNEAQ (reference sequence). This CDR3 has 15 amino acids. The CDR3 DNA reads as TGTGCCAGCAGCCCACCGGACGGAAGATCGACTGAAGCTTTCTTT. Translated, it gives CASSPPDGRSTEAFF.

The chain joins TRBV27 to TRBJ1-2; D may be TRBD1 (5 bases). With 5 bases removed from V and 5 bases from J, the gap between germline ends came to 9 bases. Per the germline V gene, CDR1 is MNHEY and CDR2 is SMNVEV (reference sequence). The CDR3 sequence is 12 residues long. The CDR3 loop reads CASSGGFYGYTF. In nucleotides, the CDR3 is TGTGCCAGCAGTGGGGGATTTTATGGCTACACCTTC.

This clone was detected a few times. V usage is TRBV5-1 and J usage is TRBJ1-2; D is possibly TRBD1 (6 bases). CDR3 size: 12 residues. Trimming removed 4 bases from V and 7 bases from J, with 11 bases in between. The V gene's germline CDR1 is SGHRS and CDR2 YFSETQ. CDR3 sequence (DNA): TGCGCCAGCAGCAGTCTACAGGGTGGCTACACCTTC. Its protein product is CASSSLQGGYTF.

V usage is TRBV6-1 and J usage is TRBJ2-1; TRBD1 agrees at 10 bases. This CDR3 is 14 amino acids long. V was clipped by 7 bases and J by 7 bases; unmatched bases: 7. Germline CDR1 MNHNS, CDR2 SASEGT. This CDR3 is CASIIGQGGNEQFF. CDR3 sequence (DNA): TGTGCCAGCATCATAGGACAGGGGGGAAATGAGCAGTTCTTC.

The V gene is TRBV27, the J gene TRBJ2-7, with 10 nucleotides matching TRBD1. Germline CDR1 reads MNHEY; CDR2 reads SMNVEV (reference sequence). Trimming at V came to 5 bases and at J to 2 bases, leaving 15 bases not matched to a gene. CDR3 length: 18 residues. Here the CDR3 DNA reads TGTGCCAGCAGTCTGGGGGCCCTCTCGGGACAGGGGCCCTACGAGCAGTACTTC. This codes for CASSLGALSGQGPYEQYF.

The chain has TRBV28 and TRBJ2-7; 8 positions match TRBD2. CDR1 is MDHEN and CDR2 is SYDVKM in the germline V gene. The CDR3 is 16 amino acids. J gave up 4 bases and V 1 base, and 9 bases lay outside the gene matches. The CDR3 coding sequence is TGTGCCAGCAGTTTATACGGGACGGGAGGGCAGTACGAGCAGTACTTC. It specifies CASSLYGTGGQYEQYF.

The gene calls are TRBV27 and TRBJ2-4, with 7 positions matching TRBD1. The junction had 11 bases not matched to a gene; V was cut back by 2 bases and J by 1 base. The CDR3 loop spans 18 amino acids. Germline-derived CDR1 and CDR2 are MNHEY and SMNVEV (reference sequence). CDR3 sequence reads: CASSLGDIQTGAKNIQYF. CDR3 in DNA: TGTGCCAGCAGTTTAGGGGACATACAGACAGGGGCCAAAAACATTCAGTACTTC.

V gene TRBV28 combines with J gene TRBJ2-1, with no clear D. V was pared by 2 bases and J by 9 bases, with 11 bases between. There are 13 residues in the CDR3. Germline V gene lookup returns CDR1 MDHEN and CDR2 SYDVKM. For the CDR3, the DNA is TGTGCCAGCAGTTTAGGTCCCCTCGGTGAGCAGTTCTTC. Translating it yields CASSLGPLGEQFF.

The chain employs TRBV5-1 and TRBJ2-7, with D possibly matching TRBD1 (5 bases). Germline assignment: CDR1 SGHRS and CDR2 YFSETQ. There are 16 residues in the CDR3. The V gene lost 2 bases and the J gene lost 3 bases, with 18 bases spanning the gap. The DNA of the CDR3 is TGCGCCAGCAGCTTAAGGGGCACGAGCCCTTTCTACGAGCAGTACTTC. Translated, it gives CASSLRGTSPFYEQYF.

The V and J genes are TRBV7-2 and TRBJ1-2; 8 nucleotides match TRBD1. The trim removed 7 bases at V and 3 bases at J, leaving 7 bases unmatched. This CDR3 comprises 14 residues. Germline values: CDR1 SGHTA, CDR2 FQGNSA. CDR3 coding DNA: TGTGCCAGCAACCTCCCACAGGGGGACTATGGCTACACCTTC. This gives the protein CASNLPQGDYGYTF.

CDR3 protein: CASSPDIQGSSYNSPLHF. CDR3 nucleotides: TGTGCCAGCAGCCCCGATATACAGGGTAGCTCCTATAATTCACCCCTCCACTTT. The gene calls are TRBV6-9 and TRBJ1-6, with D possibly matching TRBD1 (6 bases). Between the trimmed V and J ends, which lost 6 bases and 0 bases, there was a span of 18 bases. The CDR3 loop spans 18 amino acids. The germline gives CDR1 MNHGY, CDR2 SVAAGI.

This chain joins TRBV28 and TRBJ2-7, with 7 nucleotides matching TRBD1. With V trimmed by 7 bases and J by 6 bases, 18 bases remained unmatched. Germline assignment: CDR1 MDHEN and CDR2 SYDVKM. The CDR3 is 16 residues long. CDR3 DNA sequence: TGTGCCAGCACCGACTTGGCCCACAGGGGCCGGGCCGAGCAGTACTTC. This sequence encodes CASTDLAHRGRAEQYF.

Written as DNA, the CDR3 is TGTGCCAGCAGTTTAAGGGTCAATCGCCTAGCCAAAAACATTCAGTACTTC. Protein sequence: CASSLRVNRLAKNIQYF. The gene calls are TRBV28 and TRBJ2-4; D is unresolved. The germline V gene has CDR1 MDHEN and CDR2 SYDVKM. The germline V and J ends were trimmed by 2 bases and 0 bases, with 14 bases remaining between them. The CDR3 runs 17 residues. The full variable domain, its missing parts supplied by reference TRBV28 and TRBJ2-4, is DVKVTQSSRYLVKRTGEKVFLECVQDMDHENMFWYRQDPGLGLRLIYFSYDVKMKEKGDIPEGYSVSREKKERFSLILESASTNQTSMYLCASSLRVNRLAKNIQYFGAGTRLSVL.

About this clone: This CDR3 is also generated by other DNA sequences in the sample. The V call is TRBV9, the J call TRBJ1-4; possibly TRBD1 for D (5 bases). This CDR3 contains 12 residues. Looked up from germline, CDR1 is SGDLS and CDR2 is YYNGEE. V was cut by 4 bases and J by 6 bases, with 7 bases left in between. DNA for the CDR3: TGTGCCAGCAGCCTGGGGGATGAAAAACTGTTTTTT. This encodes CASSLGDEKLFF.

The chain combines TRBV10-3 with TRBJ2-3, with 8 bases matching TRBD1. The trim removed 6 bases at V and 2 bases at J, leaving 7 bases unmatched. The CDR3 totals 15 residues. Germline values: CDR1 ENHRY, CDR2 SYGVKD. The CDR3 nucleotides read TGTGCCATCAGCGCCGGACAGGGAGACACAGATACGCAGTATTTT. Its translation is CAISAGQGDTDTQYF.

The chain couples TRBV2 to TRBJ2-2; 7 bases line up with TRBD1. CDR3 length: 14 amino acids. Germline CDR1 and CDR2: SNHLY and FYNNEI. V was clipped by 6 bases and J by 2 bases; unmatched bases: 3. CDR3 protein: CASRGQANTGELFF. The CDR3 DNA reads as TGTGCCAGCAGAGGACAGGCAAACACCGGGGAGCTGTTTTTT.

The J gene is TRBJ2-7, the V gene TRBV27; 8 bases fit TRBD1. Trimming cost V 6 bases and J 3 bases; bases outside gene matches: 10. CDR1 and CDR2 (germline): MNHEY, SMNVEV (reference sequence). CDR3 length: 15 residues. CDR3 protein: CASSLTGVGLYEQYF. DNA for the CDR3: TGTGCCAGCAGCCTGACAGGGGTGGGCCTCTACGAGCAGTACTTC.

This sequence joins TRBV4-1 and TRBJ2-7, with D perhaps being TRBD1 or TRBD2 (5 bases each). CDR1 is MGHRA, CDR2 YSYEKL, per germline. The CDR3 sequence is 13 residues long. V was clipped by 4 bases and J by 6 bases, with 13 bases between them. This CDR3 is CASSRGASFEQYF. In DNA form, the CDR3 reads TGCGCCAGCAGCCGAGGGGCGAGTTTCGAGCAGTACTTC.

The V gene is TRBV6-4, the J gene TRBJ2-3; tentative D call: TRBD2 (6 bases). Between the trimmed V and J ends, which lost 11 bases and 6 bases, there was a span of 9 bases. There are 10 residues in the CDR3. Germline-derived CDR1 and CDR2 are MRHNA and SNTAGT. CDR3 coding DNA: TGTGCCCCTGGGAGGGATACGCAGTATTTT. Translating it yields CAPGRDTQYF.